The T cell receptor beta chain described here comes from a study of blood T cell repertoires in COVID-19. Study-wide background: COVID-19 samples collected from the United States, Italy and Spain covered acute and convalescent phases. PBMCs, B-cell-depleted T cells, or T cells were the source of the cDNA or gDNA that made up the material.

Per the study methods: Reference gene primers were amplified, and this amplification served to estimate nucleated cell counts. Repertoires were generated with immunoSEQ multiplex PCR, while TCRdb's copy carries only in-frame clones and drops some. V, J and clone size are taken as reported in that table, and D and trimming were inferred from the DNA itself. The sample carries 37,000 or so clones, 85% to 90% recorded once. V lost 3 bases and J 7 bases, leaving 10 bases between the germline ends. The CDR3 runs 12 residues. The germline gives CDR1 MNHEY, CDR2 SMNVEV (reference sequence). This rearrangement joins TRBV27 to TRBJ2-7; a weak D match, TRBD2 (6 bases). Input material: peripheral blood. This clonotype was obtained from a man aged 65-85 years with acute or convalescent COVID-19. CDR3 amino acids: CASSLEGREQYF. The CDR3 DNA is TGTGCCAGCAGTTTGGAGGGGAGAGAGCAGTACTTC.